This TCR beta chain was identified during a study of blood T cells in healthy people across ages. At the level of the study: Per two T cells, template switching captured roughly one barcoded beta molecule.

Germline V CDR1 and CDR2: LGHNA, YNFKEQ. The CDR3 consists of 16 residues. Deletions cut 0 bases from V and 0 bases from J, with 12 bases between. The donors, all healthy, were Caucasians living in Russia, aged about 6 to 95. A J-beta primer mix and a sample-barcoded 5' primer were used in a second PCR of about 6 to 12 cycles. Each cDNA molecule was tagged by a template-switch adaptor with 12 random nucleotides. Each sample yielded at least 2.5 million CDR3-containing paired-end reads. Using its own MiXCR run on the 5' RACE reads, TCRdb lists one record per CDR3 protein. The sample holds around 1,600,000 distinct CDR3 sequences; approximately 42% are singletons and the top ten take about 4%.

This receptor was identified in a woman in her late teens or twenties in good health. The sample comprised blood. The chain uses TRBV4-2 and TRBJ2-7; D may be TRBD2 (6 bases). CDR3 in DNA: TGTGCCAGCAGCCAAGAAGGACTACCGAGCTCCTACGAGCAGTACTTC. Translation: CASSQEGLPSSYEQYF.